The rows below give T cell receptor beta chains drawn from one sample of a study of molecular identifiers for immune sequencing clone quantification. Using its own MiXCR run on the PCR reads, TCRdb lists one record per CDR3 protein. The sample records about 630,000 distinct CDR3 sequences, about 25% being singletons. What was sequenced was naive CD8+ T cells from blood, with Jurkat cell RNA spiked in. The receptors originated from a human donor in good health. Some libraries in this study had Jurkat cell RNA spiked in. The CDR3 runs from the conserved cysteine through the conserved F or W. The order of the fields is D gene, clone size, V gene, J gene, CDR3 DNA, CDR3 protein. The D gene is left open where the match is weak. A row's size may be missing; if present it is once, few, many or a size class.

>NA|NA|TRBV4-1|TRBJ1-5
TGCGCCAGCAGCCAAGAAGCGAACAGAGAAAATCAGCCCCAGCATTTT
CASSQEANRENQPQHF
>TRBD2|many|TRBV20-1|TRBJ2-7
TGCAGTGCTAGAGGGGGGAGCGGGAAAAGCTCCTACGAGCAGTACTTC
CSARGGSGKSSYEQYF
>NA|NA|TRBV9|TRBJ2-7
TGTGCCAGCACCCCCGGGGACGGTTCCTACGAGCAGTGCTTC
CASTPGDGSYEQCF
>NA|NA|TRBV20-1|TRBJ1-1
TGCAGTGCTAGGCCCCCTAAGTGGAACACTGAAGCTTTCTTT
CSARPPKWNTEAFF
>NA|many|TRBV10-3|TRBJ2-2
TGTGCCATCGCCGGTCAATCGAACACCGGGGAGCTGTTTTTT
CAIAGQSNTGELFF
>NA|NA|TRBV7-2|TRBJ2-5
TGTGCCAGCGGCTCCTCGCGGTCGCTGGGGGAGACCCAGGACTTC
CASGSSRSLGETQDF
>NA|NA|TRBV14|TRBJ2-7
TGTGCCAGCCGCCAGTCCTACGAGCAGTACTTC
CASRQSYEQYF
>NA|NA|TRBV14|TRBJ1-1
TGTGCCAGCAGCCGACACAGGGATGAGGCCACTGAAGCTTTCTTT
CASSRHRDEATEAFF
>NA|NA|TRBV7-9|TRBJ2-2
TGTGCCAGCAGCGTTGTATACGGCACCGGGGAGCTGTTTTTT
CASSVVYGTGELFF
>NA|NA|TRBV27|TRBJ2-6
TGTGCCACCGGGGGTGTGGACTCTGGGGCCAACGTCCTGACTTTC
CATGGVDSGANVLTF
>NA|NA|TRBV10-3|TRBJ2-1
TGTGCCATCAGTGAGGAAGGGGTCGATGAGCAGTTCTTC
CAISEEGVDEQFF
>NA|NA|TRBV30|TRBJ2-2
TGTGCCTGGGGGGGCACCGGGGAGCTGTTTTTT
CAWGGTGELFF
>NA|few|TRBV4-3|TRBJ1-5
TGCGCCAGCAGCCAAGACTTTGGGTTTTATCAGCCCCAGCATTTT
CASSQDFGFYQPQHF
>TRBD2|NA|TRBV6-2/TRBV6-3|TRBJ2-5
TGTGCCAGCAGCCTGACTAGCGCCTACCAAGAGACCCAGTACTTC
CASSLTSAYQETQYF
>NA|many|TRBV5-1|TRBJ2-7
TGCGCCAGCAGCCCATGGACAGATTCCTACGAGCAGTACTTC
CASSPWTDSYEQYF
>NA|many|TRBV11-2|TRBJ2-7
TGTGCCAGCAGCTTCGCCAGGGGAGGGTACGAGCAGTACTTC
CASSFARGGYEQYF
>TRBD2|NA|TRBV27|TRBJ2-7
TGTGCCAGCAGTGGACTAGCGGGAGTTGTCGAGCAGTACTTC
CASSGLAGVVEQYF
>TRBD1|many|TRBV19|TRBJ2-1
TGTGCCAGTAGTCCCTGGACAGGCTACAATGAGCAGTTCTTC
CASSPWTGYNEQFF
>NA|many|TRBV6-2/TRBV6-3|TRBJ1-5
TGTGCCAGCAGTTACATGAGCGGTAGGGGATACAATCAGCCCCAGCATTTT
CASSYMSGRGYNQPQHF
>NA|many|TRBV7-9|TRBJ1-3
TGTGCCAGCAGCCCTGCCTCATCTATCACTGGAAGCACCATATATTTT
CASSPASSITGSTIYF
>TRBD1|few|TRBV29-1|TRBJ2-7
TGCAGCGTGAGGTGGGACAGAAGCTCCTACGAGCAGTACTTC
CSVRWDRSSYEQYF
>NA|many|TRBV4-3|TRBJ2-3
TGCGCCAGCAGCCAGTCCCGGGCAGATACGCAGTATTTT
CASSQSRADTQYF
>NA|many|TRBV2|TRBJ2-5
TGTGCCAGCAGTGAAGCGCTTACCGGGACCCAGTACTTC
CASSEALTGTQYF
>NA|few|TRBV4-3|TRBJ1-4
TGCGCCAGCAGCCTAGAAGGGGGAACTAATGAAAAACTGTTTTTT
CASSLEGGTNEKLFF
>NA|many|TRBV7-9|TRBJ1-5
TGTGCCAGCAGCCCTAGCCCCAGCAATCAGCCCCAGCATTTT
CASSPSPSNQPQHF
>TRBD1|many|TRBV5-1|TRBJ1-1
TGCGCCAGCAGCTCGACAGGGGGCCACACTGAAGCTTTCTTT
CASSSTGGHTEAFF
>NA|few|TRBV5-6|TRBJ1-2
TGTGCCAGCAGCTTGGCAGGGTATTATTACTATGGCTACACCTTC
CASSLAGYYYYGYTF
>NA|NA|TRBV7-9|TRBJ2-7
TGTGCCAGCAGCTTAGACGGAGGGATCGCCTACGAGCAGTACTTC
CASSLDGGIAYEQYF
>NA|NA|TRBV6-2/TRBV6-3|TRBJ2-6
TGTGCCAGCAGTTACTCGTTGCGGGGTGGTGGCTCTGGGGCCAACGTCCTGACTTTC
CASSYSLRGGGSGANVLTF
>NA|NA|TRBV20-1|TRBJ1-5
TGCAGTGCTAGAGAAGGGGGAGGCAATCAGCCCCAGCATTTT
CSAREGGGNQPQHF
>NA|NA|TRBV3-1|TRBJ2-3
TGTGCCAGCAGCCAATGGATAAGCCTCCACACAGATACGCAGTATTTT
CASSQWISLHTDTQYF
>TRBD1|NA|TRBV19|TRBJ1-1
TGTGCCAGTAGTATGAAGGGGGCGAACACTGAAGCTTTCTTT
CASSMKGANTEAFF
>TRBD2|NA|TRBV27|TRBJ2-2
TGTGCCAGCAGTTCGCGACTAGCAGTTACCGGGGAGCTGTTTTTT
CASSSRLAVTGELFF
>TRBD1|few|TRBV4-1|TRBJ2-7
TGCGCCAGCAGCCAAGTAACGGGACAGGGGAACTACGAGCAGTACTTC
CASSQVTGQGNYEQYF
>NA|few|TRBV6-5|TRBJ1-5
TGTGCCAGCAGTCCCCGACAGCATTATAGCAATCAGCCCCAGCATTTT
CASSPRQHYSNQPQHF
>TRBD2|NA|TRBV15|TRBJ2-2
TGTGCCACCAGCAGAAAGCGGGATGGCACCGGGGAGCTGTTTTTT
CATSRKRDGTGELFF
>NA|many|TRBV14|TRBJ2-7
TGTGCCAGCAGCCAAGATTTTGTCAGGGGTAACGAGCAGTACTTC
CASSQDFVRGNEQYF
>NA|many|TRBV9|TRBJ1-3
TGTGCCAGCAGCGTAGAGTCGGAATGGGGAAACACCATATATTTT
CASSVESEWGNTIYF
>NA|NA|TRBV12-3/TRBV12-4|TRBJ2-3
TGTGCCAGCAGTTACCGACAGCCAGGGACAGATACGCAGTATTTT
CASSYRQPGTDTQYF
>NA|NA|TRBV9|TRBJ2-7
TGTGCCAGCAGCGGGTCAGGGTTATCATACGAGCAGTACTTC
CASSGSGLSYEQYF